These 32 T cell receptor beta chains were all obtained from the same sample, sequenced in a study of blood T cell repertoires in COVID-19. Data came from immunoSEQ multiplex PCR; TCRdb stores just in-frame clones and leaves some out. Of some 99,000 clones in the sample, over 85% were seen once. What was sequenced was peripheral blood. All receptors derive from a human donor with COVID-19, enrolled during active disease. The donor label of this sample is uncertain.

The rearrangement joins TRBV18 to TRBJ1-1; 8 bases agree with TRBD1. Germline CDR1 reads KGHSH; CDR2 reads LQKENI. The trim removed 3 bases at V and 5 bases at J, leaving 5 bases unmatched. This CDR3 has 14 amino acids. The CDR3, as DNA: TGTGCCAGCTCACCCACAGGGGGACGGACTGAAGCTTTCTTT. Residues: CASSPTGGRTEAFF.

V is TRBV18 and J is TRBJ2-3, with D possibly TRBD2 on 7 matching bases. The CDR3 has 15 residues. V was clipped by 3 bases and J by 0 bases, with 10 bases between them. Looked up from germline, CDR1 is KGHSH and CDR2 is LQKENI. The CDR3 sequence: CASSPGGASTDTQYF. In DNA, the CDR3 is TGTGCCAGCTCACCGGGGGGGGCCAGCACAGATACGCAGTATTTT.

The sample holds one count of this clone. The rearrangement uses TRBV4-2 and TRBJ1-5; TRBD1 matches 9 bases. Germline CDR1 reads LGHNA; CDR2 reads YNFKEQ. V shed 1 base and J 4 bases; nucleotides not matched to a gene: 2. This CDR3 is built from 15 residues. CDR3 in amino acids: CASSQGGQGNQPQHF. CDR3 bases: TGTGCCAGCAGCCAAGGCGGACAGGGGAATCAGCCCCAGCATTTT.

CDR3: CASSQESRLGGPQHF. The CDR3 nucleotides are TGCGCCAGCAGCCAAGAGTCCCGCTTAGGAGGGCCCCAGCATTTT. The chain links TRBV4-1 to TRBJ1-5; no firm D call. Germline values: CDR1 MGHRA, CDR2 YSYEKL. This CDR3 region has 15 residues. Trimming removed 0 bases from V and 9 bases from J, with 15 bases in between.

V is TRBV7-2 and J is TRBJ2-1; D might be TRBD2 (5 bases). Looked up from germline, CDR1 is SGHTA and CDR2 is FQGNSA. This CDR3 comprises 15 residues. The germline V and J ends were trimmed by 2 bases and 4 bases, with 12 bases remaining between them. In nucleotides, the CDR3 is TGTGCCAGCAGCTTACAGACTATCGGATACAATGAGCAGTTCTTC. Protein product: CASSLQTIGYNEQFF.

This clone occurred many times. V usage is TRBV5-4 and J usage is TRBJ2-2, with a tentative D call TRBD2 (6 bases). V gave up 0 bases and J gave up 7 bases, with 13 bases separating them. This CDR3 has 15 residues. Germline V gene lookup returns CDR1 SGHNT and CDR2 YYREEE (reference sequence). The CDR3 coding sequence is TGTGCCAGCAGCTTGGGTAGGGGAGGATACGGGGAGCTGTTTTTT. It yields the protein CASSLGRGGYGELFF.

This clone was seen just once. V is TRBV4-1 and J is TRBJ1-2; possibly TRBD1 for D (6 bases). This CDR3 contains 15 residues. Germline-derived CDR1 and CDR2 are MGHRA and YSYEKL. V was clipped by 1 base and J by 2 bases, with 11 bases between them. This chain's CDR3 is CASSQGSGANYGYTF. The DNA of the CDR3 is TGCGCCAGCAGCCAAGGCTCAGGGGCCAACTATGGCTACACCTTC.

This clone has a single count. The chain is built from TRBV5-6 and TRBJ2-1, with a tentative D call TRBD2 (5 bases). Between the trimmed V and J ends, which lost 2 bases and 1 base, there was a span of 16 bases. There are 17 residues in the CDR3. Germline lookup yields CDR1 SGHDT and CDR2 YYEEEE. This CDR3 is CASSLTVTSGSYNEQFF. The DNA for the CDR3 is TGTGCCAGCAGCTTAACCGTTACTAGTGGTTCCTACAATGAGCAGTTCTTC.

This clone was recorded only once. The J gene is TRBJ1-2, the V gene TRBV29-1; D unclear. The CDR3 is 14 residues long. Germline CDR1 SQVTM, CDR2 ANQGSEA. V lost 3 bases and J 0 bases, leaving 11 bases between the germline ends. The CDR3 loop reads CSVEFPNTNYGYTF. Written as DNA, the CDR3 is TGCAGCGTTGAGTTTCCAAACACTAACTATGGCTACACCTTC.

V and J are TRBV19 and TRBJ2-1, with a possible D match to TRBD2 (6 bases). Germline lookup yields CDR1 LNHDA and CDR2 SQIVND (reference sequence). The CDR3 sequence is 14 residues long. Trimming took 3 bases from V and 8 from J, leaving 14 bases between them. CDR3 in DNA: TGTGCCAGTAGTATGGGACTGCGGACCGATGAGCAGTTCTTC. Its translation: CASSMGLRTDEQFF.

The chain recombines TRBV5-4 with TRBJ2-2; D uncertain. V gave up 10 bases and J gave up 0 bases, with 13 bases separating them. The germline V gene has CDR1 SGHNT and CDR2 YYREEE (reference sequence). The CDR3 contains 14 residues. The CDR3 nucleotides are TGTGCCTACCGTCACAGAGCGAACACCGGGGAGCTGTTTTTT. Translated, it gives CAYRHRANTGELFF.

The genes are TRBV12-3 or TRBV12-4 and TRBJ2-7; D remains ambiguous. The CDR3 spans 12 residues. Trimming cost V 5 bases and J 2 bases, with 7 bases left between them. CDR3 sequence: CASSIFTYEQYF. The CDR3 DNA reads as TGTGCCAGCAGTATTTTCACCTACGAGCAGTACTTC.

This clone has only a few counts. The chain employs TRBV12-3 or TRBV12-4 and TRBJ1-4; a possible D gene is TRBD1 (5 bases). The CDR3 consists of 13 residues. With 6 bases removed from V and 4 bases from J, the gap between germline ends came to 9 bases. The CDR3 DNA reads as TGTGCCAGCAGGGCGCAGGGTAATGAAAAACTGTTTTTT. It codes for CASRAQGNEKLFF.

The chain joins TRBV7-9 to TRBJ1-1; D not certain. V lost 5 bases and J 4 bases, leaving 11 bases between the germline ends. Germline V gives CDR1 SEHNR, CDR2 FQNEAQ (reference sequence). The CDR3 loop spans 13 amino acids. CDR3 protein: CASSQEGSTEAFF. The CDR3 DNA reads as TGTGCCAGCAGCCAAGAGGGAAGCACTGAAGCTTTCTTT.

The chain links TRBV18 to TRBJ2-1, with 9 bases aligning to TRBD2. The junction had 10 bases not matched to a gene; V was cut back by 3 bases and J by 4 bases. This CDR3 is built from 17 residues. CDR1 KGHSH and CDR2 LQKENI come from the germline V gene. The CDR3 loop reads CASSPYPGTSFYNEQFF. Here the CDR3 DNA reads TGTGCCAGCTCACCTTACCCCGGGACTAGCTTTTACAATGAGCAGTTCTTC.

The chain has TRBV24-1 and TRBJ2-5; D gene ambiguous. The CDR3 is made up of 11 amino acids. V was pared by 7 bases and J by 5 bases, with 7 bases between. CDR1 is KGHDR, CDR2 SFDVKD, per germline. The CDR3 DNA sequence: TGTGCCACCAGGAAGGAGGAGACCCAGTACTTC. This translates into CATRKEETQYF.

This chain joins TRBV3-1 (or the pseudogene TRBV3-2) and TRBJ2-5; 7 bases align to TRBD2. There are 13 residues in the CDR3. CDR1 LGHDT and CDR2 YNNKEL come from the germline V gene (reference sequence). The J segment lost 2 bases and the V segment lost 3 bases, leaving 0 bases of the junction unmatched. CDR3 region: CASSQRGQETQYF. CDR3 nucleotides: TGTGCCAGCAGCCAGCGGGGGCAAGAGACCCAGTACTTC.

The gene calls are TRBV5-1 and TRBJ2-7, with D possibly matching TRBD2 (6 bases). The V gene lost 5 bases and the J gene lost 0 bases, with 18 bases spanning the gap. Germline CDR1 reads SGHRS; CDR2 reads YFSETQ. The CDR3 runs 16 residues. The CDR3 spells CASSLTPGGSSYEQYF. CDR3 nucleotide sequence: TGCGCCAGCAGTCTCACCCCCGGGGGTTCCTCCTACGAGCAGTACTTC.

This chain connects TRBV19 to TRBJ2-7; D remains ambiguous. V was clipped by 1 base and J by 2 bases, with 12 bases between them. CDR3 length: 15 amino acids. Germline V gene sequence: CDR1 LNHDA, CDR2 SQIVND (reference sequence). The CDR3 region is CASSIVSGSTYEQYF. In DNA form, the CDR3 reads TGTGCCAGTAGTATAGTTTCAGGTTCTACCTACGAGCAGTACTTC.

This chain uses TRBV5-1 with TRBJ1-6; D uncertain. The CDR3 is 14 residues long. Germline assignment: CDR1 SGHRS and CDR2 YFSETQ. Trimming pared 0 bases from V and 9 bases from J, leaving 10 bases between. The CDR3, as DNA: TGCGCCAGCAGCTTGGGGCAGGCTACTTCACCCCTCCACTTT. Protein product: CASSLGQATSPLHF. The complete variable domain, with remaining parts taken from reference TRBV5-1 and TRBJ1-6, reads KAGVTQTPRYLIKTRGQQVTLSCSPISGHRSVSWYQQTPGQGLQFLFEYFSETQRNKGNFPGRFSGRQFSNSRSEMNVSTLELGDSALYLCASSLGQATSPLHFGNGTRLTVT.

The chain carries TRBV6-6 and TRBJ2-3, with 7 bases fitting TRBD2. The V gene end was trimmed by 0 bases and the J gene end by 6 bases; junction bases not matched to a gene: 3. The CDR3 runs 14 residues. Per the germline V gene, CDR1 is MNHNY and CDR2 is SVGAGI (reference sequence). The CDR3 reads CASSYSGGVDTQYF. DNA of the CDR3: TGTGCCAGCAGTTACTCGGGGGGGGTGGATACGCAGTATTTT.

The chain joins TRBV5-1 to TRBJ1-2, with a possible D match to TRBD1 (5 bases). The V gene's germline CDR1 is SGHRS and CDR2 YFSETQ. The CDR3 totals 14 residues. Deletions cut 0 bases from V and 4 bases from J, with 10 bases between. The CDR3 coding sequence is TGCGCCAGCAGCTTGGATAGGGGAACCTATGGCTACACCTTC. The encoded protein is CASSLDRGTYGYTF. The complete variable domain, with remaining parts taken from reference TRBV5-1 and TRBJ1-2, reads KAGVTQTPRYLIKTRGQQVTLSCSPISGHRSVSWYQQTPGQGLQFLFEYFSETQRNKGNFPGRFSGRQFSNSRSEMNVSTLELGDSALYLCASSLDRGTYGYTFGSGTRLTVV.

V gene TRBV9 combines with J gene TRBJ1-5, with 8 bases aligning to TRBD1. The ends lost 3 bases at V and 1 base at J; junction bases unmatched: 6. This CDR3 comprises 16 residues. Germline CDR1 SGDLS, CDR2 YYNGEE. The CDR3 DNA reads TGTGCCAGCAGCGAGGGGACAGGAGGGAGCAATCAGCCCCAGCATTTT. This sequence encodes CASSEGTGGSNQPQHF.

The chain carries TRBV28 and TRBJ1-2; D ambiguous. The CDR3 runs to 11 residues. CDR1 is MDHEN, CDR2 SYDVKM, per germline. Trimming left V 3 bases short and J 8 bases short, with 7 bases between. The CDR3 region is CASSFGEGYTF. The CDR3 DNA follows: TGTGCCAGCAGTTTCGGGGAGGGCTACACCTTC.

As regards this clone: At one end the junction does not follow the germline gene, possibly because of a read error. This chain links TRBV30 with TRBJ1-3, with unresolved D. The CDR3 consists of 12 residues. CDR1 is GTSNPN and CDR2 is SVGIG in the germline V gene (reference sequence). CDR3 coding DNA: TGTGCCTGGAGAATCGATGTGGGCAGCATGGAATTT. It yields the protein CAWRIDVGSMEF.

The chain has TRBV7-6 and TRBJ2-7, with TRBD1 as a possible D gene (6 bases). V dropped 4 bases and J dropped 2 bases, with 15 bases sitting between them. The length of the CDR3 is 15 residues. The germline V gene encodes CDR1 SGHVS and CDR2 FNYEAQ. The CDR3 region has the DNA TGTGCCAGCAGCTCCTACCTCAACAGGGCCTACGAGCAGTACTTC. It encodes CASSSYLNRAYEQYF.

This clone was seen a handful of times. The rearrangement joins TRBV6-5 to TRBJ1-1, with 8 bases identical to TRBD1. V shed 6 bases and J 14 bases; nucleotides not matched to a gene: 11. In germline, CDR1 is MNHEY, CDR2 SVGAGI. The length of the CDR3 is 12 residues. The DNA for the CDR3 is TGTGCCAGCAGCGATACAGGGGGATCTTCCTTCTTT. The encoded protein is CASSDTGGSSFF.

The chain has TRBV12-5 and TRBJ2-3, with TRBD2 as a possible D gene (5 bases). The germline V gene encodes CDR1 LGHNT and CDR2 FRNRAP. The CDR3 runs to 16 residues. V lost 3 bases to trimming and J lost 1 base, with 14 bases between them. Here the CDR3 DNA reads TGTGCTAGTGGTTTCCAGTTCAGCGGCCGCACAGATACGCAGTATTTT. Translation gives CASGFQFSGRTDTQYF.

The CDR3 protein is CASSFRTTGSAFF. Written as DNA, the CDR3 is TGTGCCAGCAGCTTTAGGACGACAGGGTCAGCTTTCTTT. The chain is built from TRBV5-4 and TRBJ1-1, with 7 bases matching TRBD1. J lost 10 bases, V lost 2 bases, and 8 bases had no gene match. The CDR3 is 13 residues long. Germline V gives CDR1 SGHNT, CDR2 YYREEE (reference sequence).

J is TRBJ2-6 and V is TRBV29-1; 8 positions match TRBD1. Germline V gene sequence: CDR1 SQVTM, CDR2 ANQGSEA. The J segment lost 4 bases and the V segment lost 6 bases, leaving 11 bases of the junction unmatched. The CDR3 is 16 residues long. CDR3 amino acids: CSVRGLRTLGANVLTF. The CDR3 coding sequence is TGCAGCGTCAGGGGGCTTCGAACTCTGGGGGCCAACGTCCTGACTTTC. The full variable domain, in which reference TRBV29-1 and TRBJ2-6 provide the parts outside the CDR3, is SAVISQKPSRDICQRGTSLTIQCQVDSQVTMMFWYRQQPGQSLTLIATANQGSEATYESGFVIDKFPISRPNLTFSTLTVSNMSPEDSSIYLCSVRGLRTLGANVLTFGAGSRLTVL.

The chain employs TRBV12-3 or TRBV12-4 and TRBJ1-1, with 8 bases that match TRBD1. V trimming: 6 bases; J trimming: 4 bases; junction bases outside the gene matches: 4. The length of the CDR3 is 13 residues. The CDR3 spells CASRLQGVTEAFF. The CDR3 DNA follows: TGTGCCAGCAGACTACAGGGGGTCACTGAAGCTTTCTTT.

The V and J genes are TRBV5-1 and TRBJ2-2; the D gene is possibly TRBD2 (5 bases). Trimming took 4 bases from V and 6 from J, leaving 10 bases between them. The CDR3 runs 13 residues. Germline-derived CDR1 and CDR2 are SGHRS and YFSETQ. CDR3 protein: CASSELDPGELFF. CDR3 nucleotide sequence: TGCGCCAGCAGCGAACTAGACCCCGGGGAGCTGTTTTTT. Drawing the rest from reference TRBV5-1 and TRBJ2-2, the complete variable domain is KAGVTQTPRYLIKTRGQQVTLSCSPISGHRSVSWYQQTPGQGLQFLFEYFSETQRNKGNFPGRFSGRQFSNSRSEMNVSTLELGDSALYLCASSELDPGELFFGEGSRLTVL.